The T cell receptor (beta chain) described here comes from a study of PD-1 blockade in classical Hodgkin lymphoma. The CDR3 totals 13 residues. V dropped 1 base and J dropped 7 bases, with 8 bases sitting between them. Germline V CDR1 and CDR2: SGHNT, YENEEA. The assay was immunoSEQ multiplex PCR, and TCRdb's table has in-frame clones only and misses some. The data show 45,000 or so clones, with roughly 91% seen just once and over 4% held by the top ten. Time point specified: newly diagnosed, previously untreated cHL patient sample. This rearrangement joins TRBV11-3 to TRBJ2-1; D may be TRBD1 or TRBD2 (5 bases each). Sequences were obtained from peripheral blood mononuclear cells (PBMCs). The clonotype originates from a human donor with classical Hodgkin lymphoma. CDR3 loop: CASSLVGVNEQFF. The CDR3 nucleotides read TGTGCCAGCAGCTTAGTGGGGGTAAATGAGCAGTTCTTC.